These 4 T cell receptor beta chains were all obtained from the same sample, sequenced in a study of T cell clusters in autoimmune cytopenias. TRB was amplified from 250 ng of peripheral blood genomic DNA per sample. One tube held mixed TRB-A and TRB-B primer pools for touch-down PCR. TCRdb reanalyzed the multiplex PCR reads, giving one entry per CDR3 protein sequence and no DNA. The sample holds some 8,000 distinct CDR3 sequences. The sequenced sample consisted of peripheral blood. The receptor source for this set is a human donor with an autoimmune cytopenia or autoimmune hepatitis (not recorded which).

This clonotype is deemed medium-sized by its frequency. The rearrangement uses TRBV6-5 and TRBJ1-2. The CDR3 spans 14 residues. Germline V lookup: CDR1 MNHEY, CDR2 SVGAGI. CDR3 residues: CASKTGGSNYGYTF.

The chain combines TRBV5-4 with TRBJ2-2; checking the TCRdb D call of TRBD1 is not possible without DNA. The CDR3 runs to 17 residues. CDR1 and CDR2 from the germline V gene are SGHNT and YYREEE (reference sequence). The CDR3 region is CASSDATSTGVTGELFF.

This chain joins TRBV5-6 and TRBJ2-7; the TCRdb D gene call, TRBD1, has no DNA to confirm it. Per the germline V gene, CDR1 is SGHDT and CDR2 is YYEEEE. The CDR3 has 17 residues. CDR3 sequence: CASSLLSTGVLSYEQYF.

The V and J genes are TRBV20-1 and TRBJ1-2; TCRdb returns TRBD1, unconfirmable since there is no DNA. In germline, CDR1 is DFQATT, CDR2 SNEGSKA (reference sequence). The CDR3 is 11 amino acids. CDR3 loop: CSAPGDGGYTF.